The present TCR beta chain was sequenced within a study of identical twins. The study's findings and limits: Weaker excess twin sharing was observed in beta out-of-frame sequences.

In this sample, this clonotype turned up many times. Antigen unknown. One entry per CDR3 protein results from TCRdb running MiXCR on the 5' RACE reads. Of roughly 690,000 distinct CDR3 sequences listed, 6% to 6.5% are singletons. V shed 7 bases and J shed 5 bases, with 15 bases lying between them. The CDR3 sequence is 14 residues long. From germline, CDR1 is KGHDR and CDR2 SFDVKD. This sequence was found in a man aged 18-30 years in good health. The V gene is TRBV24-1, the J gene TRBJ2-3, with D possibly being TRBD1 or TRBD2 (5 bases each). Sequencing used naive T cells sorted from blood. The chain's CDR3 is CATRGPTSGDTQYF. In nucleotides, the CDR3 is TGTGCCACCAGGGGACCCACAAGCGGAGATACGCAGTATTTT.